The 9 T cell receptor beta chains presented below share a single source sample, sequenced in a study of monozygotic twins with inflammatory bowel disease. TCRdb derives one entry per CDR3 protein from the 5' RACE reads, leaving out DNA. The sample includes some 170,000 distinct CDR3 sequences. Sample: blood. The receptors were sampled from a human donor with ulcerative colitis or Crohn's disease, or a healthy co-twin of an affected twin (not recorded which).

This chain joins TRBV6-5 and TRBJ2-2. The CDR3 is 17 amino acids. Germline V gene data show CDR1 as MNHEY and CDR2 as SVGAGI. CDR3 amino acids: CASSYSADRMNTGELFF.

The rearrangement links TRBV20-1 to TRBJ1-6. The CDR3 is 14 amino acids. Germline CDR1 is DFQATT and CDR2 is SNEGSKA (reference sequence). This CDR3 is CSALENSYNSPLHF.

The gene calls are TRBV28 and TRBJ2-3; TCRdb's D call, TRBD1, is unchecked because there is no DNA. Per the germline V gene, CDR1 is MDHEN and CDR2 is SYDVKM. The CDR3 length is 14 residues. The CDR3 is CASSRPNRADTQYF.

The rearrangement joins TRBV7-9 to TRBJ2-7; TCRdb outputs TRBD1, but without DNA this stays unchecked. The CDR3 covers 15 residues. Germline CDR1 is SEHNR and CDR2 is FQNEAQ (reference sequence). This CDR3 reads CASSLAGQGSHEQYF.

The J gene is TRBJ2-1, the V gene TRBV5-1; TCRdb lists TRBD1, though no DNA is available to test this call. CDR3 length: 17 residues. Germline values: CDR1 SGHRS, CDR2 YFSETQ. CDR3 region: CASSLVGQGISYNEQFF.

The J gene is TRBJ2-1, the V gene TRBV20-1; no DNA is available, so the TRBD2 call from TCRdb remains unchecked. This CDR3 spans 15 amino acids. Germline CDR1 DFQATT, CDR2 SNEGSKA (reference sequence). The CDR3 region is CSARGLAGIYNEQFF.

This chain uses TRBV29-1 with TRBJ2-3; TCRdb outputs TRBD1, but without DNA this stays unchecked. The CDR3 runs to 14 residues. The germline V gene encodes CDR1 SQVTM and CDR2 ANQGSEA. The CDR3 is CSALGGTSTDTQYF.

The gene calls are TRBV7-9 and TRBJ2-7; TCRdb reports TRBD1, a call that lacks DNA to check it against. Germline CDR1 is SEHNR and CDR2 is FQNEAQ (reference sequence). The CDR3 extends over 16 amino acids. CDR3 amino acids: CASRPGGTGEVYEQYF.

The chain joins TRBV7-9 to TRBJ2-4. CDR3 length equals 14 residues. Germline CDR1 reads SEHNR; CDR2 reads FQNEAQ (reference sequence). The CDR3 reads CASSLGEAKNIQYF.